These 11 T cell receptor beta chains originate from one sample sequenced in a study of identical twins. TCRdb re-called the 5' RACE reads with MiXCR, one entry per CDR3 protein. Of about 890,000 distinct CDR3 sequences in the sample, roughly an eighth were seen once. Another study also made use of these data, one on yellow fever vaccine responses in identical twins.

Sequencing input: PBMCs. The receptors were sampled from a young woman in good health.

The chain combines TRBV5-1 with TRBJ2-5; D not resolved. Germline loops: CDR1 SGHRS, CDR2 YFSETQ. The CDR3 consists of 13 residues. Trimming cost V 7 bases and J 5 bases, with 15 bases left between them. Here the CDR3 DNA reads TGCGCCAGCCACCTTTCGGAGTGGGAGACCCAGTACTTC. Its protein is CASHLSEWETQYF.

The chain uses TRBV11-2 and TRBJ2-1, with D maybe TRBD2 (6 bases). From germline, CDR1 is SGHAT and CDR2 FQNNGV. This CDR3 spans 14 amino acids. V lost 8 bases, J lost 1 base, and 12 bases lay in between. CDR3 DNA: TGTGCCAGCGGGCGTAGCGGTTCCTACAATGAGCAGTTCTTC. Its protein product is CASGRSGSYNEQFF.

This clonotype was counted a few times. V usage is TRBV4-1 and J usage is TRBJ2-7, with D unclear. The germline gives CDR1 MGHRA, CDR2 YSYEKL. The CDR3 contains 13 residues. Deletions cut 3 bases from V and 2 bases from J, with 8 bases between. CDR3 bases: TGCGCCAGCAGCCACTCGCCCACCTACGAGCAGTACTTC. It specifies CASSHSPTYEQYF.

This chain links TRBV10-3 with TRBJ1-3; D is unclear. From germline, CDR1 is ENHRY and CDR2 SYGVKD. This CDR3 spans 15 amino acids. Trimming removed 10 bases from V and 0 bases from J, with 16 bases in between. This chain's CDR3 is CANTDLQSSGNTIYF. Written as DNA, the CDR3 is TGTGCCAACACCGACCTCCAGAGCTCTGGAAACACCATATATTTT.

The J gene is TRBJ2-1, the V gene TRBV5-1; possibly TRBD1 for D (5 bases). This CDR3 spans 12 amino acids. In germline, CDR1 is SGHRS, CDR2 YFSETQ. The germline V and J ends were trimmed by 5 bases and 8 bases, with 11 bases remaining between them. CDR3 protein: CASSGKGHEQFF. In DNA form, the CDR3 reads TGCGCCAGCAGTGGGAAGGGGCATGAGCAGTTCTTC.

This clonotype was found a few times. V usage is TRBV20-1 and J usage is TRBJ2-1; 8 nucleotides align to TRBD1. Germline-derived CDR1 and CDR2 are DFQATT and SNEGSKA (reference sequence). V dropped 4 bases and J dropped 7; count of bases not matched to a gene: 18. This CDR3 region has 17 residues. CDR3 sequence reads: CSAISPGAGGAGNEQFF. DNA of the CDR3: TGCAGTGCTATTAGCCCGGGGGCAGGGGGCGCGGGGAATGAGCAGTTCTTC.

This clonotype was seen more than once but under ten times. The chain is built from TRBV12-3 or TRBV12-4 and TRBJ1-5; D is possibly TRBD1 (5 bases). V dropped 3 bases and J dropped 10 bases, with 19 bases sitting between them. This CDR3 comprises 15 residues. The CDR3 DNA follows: TGTGCCAGCAGTTTTCAGGGATCGGCCCTTGGACCCCAGCATTTT. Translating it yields CASSFQGSALGPQHF.

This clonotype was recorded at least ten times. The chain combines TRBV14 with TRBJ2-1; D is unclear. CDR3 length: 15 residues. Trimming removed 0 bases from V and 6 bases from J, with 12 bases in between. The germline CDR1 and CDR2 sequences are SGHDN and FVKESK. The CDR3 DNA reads TGTGCCAGCAGCCAAGAAAATTACGACCGCAATGAGCAGTTCTTC. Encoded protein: CASSQENYDRNEQFF.

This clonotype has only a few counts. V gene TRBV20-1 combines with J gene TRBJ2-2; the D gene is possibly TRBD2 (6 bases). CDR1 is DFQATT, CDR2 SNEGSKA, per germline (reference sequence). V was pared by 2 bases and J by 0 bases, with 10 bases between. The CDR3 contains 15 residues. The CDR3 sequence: CSARSSVTNTGELFF. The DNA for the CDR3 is TGCAGTGCTAGATCTAGCGTCACGAACACCGGGGAGCTGTTTTTT.

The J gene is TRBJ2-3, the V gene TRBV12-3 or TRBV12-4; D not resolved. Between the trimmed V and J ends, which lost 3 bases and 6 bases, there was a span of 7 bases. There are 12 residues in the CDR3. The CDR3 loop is CASSFLVDTQYF. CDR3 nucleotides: TGTGCCAGCAGTTTTTTGGTTGATACGCAGTATTTT.

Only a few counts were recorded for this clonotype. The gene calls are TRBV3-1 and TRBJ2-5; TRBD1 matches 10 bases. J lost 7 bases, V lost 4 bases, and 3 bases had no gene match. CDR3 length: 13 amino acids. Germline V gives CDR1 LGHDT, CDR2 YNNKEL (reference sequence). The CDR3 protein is CASSPGTGATQYF. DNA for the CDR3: TGTGCCAGCAGCCCCGGGACAGGGGCGACCCAGTACTTC.